Below are 2 T cell receptor beta chains sequenced from a single sample in a study of cytomegalovirus exposure and HLA in healthy donors. PCR primers comprised 60 Vbeta and 13 Jbeta primers. Using immunoSEQ multiplex PCR, the repertoire was profiled, and TCRdb retains in-frame clones only, with some absent. This table holds 110,000 or so clones, 81% found once. Sequencing input: PBMCs. The receptors were sampled from a woman in her thirties or forties in good health and CMV-seronegative.

This chain connects TRBV7-3 to TRBJ2-3; the match to TRBD2 covers 7 bases. The CDR3 spans 16 residues. V was pared by 0 bases and J by 0 bases, with 3 bases of the junction left unmatched. Per germline, CDR1 SGHTA and CDR2 FQGTGA. As DNA, the CDR3 is TGTGCCAGCAGCTTAACCGCGGGAGCTAGCACAGATACGCAGTATTTT. This translates into CASSLTAGASTDTQYF.

The chain joins TRBV5-6 to TRBJ2-7, with TRBD2 matching over 14 bases. With 3 bases clipped from V and 3 bases from J, the junction kept 5 bases outside the gene matches. The CDR3 loop spans 16 amino acids. CDR1 and CDR2 from the germline V gene are SGHDT and YYEEEE. The CDR3 bases are TGTGCCAGCAGCTCCTGGACTAGCGGGAGGTACTACGAGCAGTACTTC. It is translated as CASSSWTSGRYYEQYF.